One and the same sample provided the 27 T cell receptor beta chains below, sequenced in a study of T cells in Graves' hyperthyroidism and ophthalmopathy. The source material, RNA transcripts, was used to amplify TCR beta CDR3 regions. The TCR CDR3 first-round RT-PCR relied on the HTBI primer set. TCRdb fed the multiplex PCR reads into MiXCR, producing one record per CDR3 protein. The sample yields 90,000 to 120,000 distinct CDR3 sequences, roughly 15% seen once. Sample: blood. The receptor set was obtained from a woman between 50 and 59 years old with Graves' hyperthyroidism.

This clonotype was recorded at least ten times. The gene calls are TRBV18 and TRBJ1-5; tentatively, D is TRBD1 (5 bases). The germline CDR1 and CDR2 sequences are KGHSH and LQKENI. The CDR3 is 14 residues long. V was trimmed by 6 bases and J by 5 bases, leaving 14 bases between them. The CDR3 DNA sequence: TGTGCCAGCTCTTCGACAGAGACTTATCAGCCCCAGCATTTT. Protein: CASSSTETYQPQHF.

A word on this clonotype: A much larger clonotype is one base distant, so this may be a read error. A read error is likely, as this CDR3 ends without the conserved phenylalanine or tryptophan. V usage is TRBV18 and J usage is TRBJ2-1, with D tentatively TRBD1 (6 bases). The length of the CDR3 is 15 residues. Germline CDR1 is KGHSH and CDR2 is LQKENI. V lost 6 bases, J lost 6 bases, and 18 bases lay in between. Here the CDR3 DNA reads TGTGCCAGCTCCAGGTTCGAGGGGGATACCAATGAGCAGTTCTGC. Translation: CASSRFEGDTNEQFC.

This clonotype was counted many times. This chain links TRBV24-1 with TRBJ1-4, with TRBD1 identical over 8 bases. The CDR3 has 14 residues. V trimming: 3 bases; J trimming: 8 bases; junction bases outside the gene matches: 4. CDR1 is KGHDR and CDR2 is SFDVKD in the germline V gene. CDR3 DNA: TGTGCCACCAGTGATCCGACAGGGGACGAAAAACTGTTTTTT. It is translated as CATSDPTGDEKLFF.

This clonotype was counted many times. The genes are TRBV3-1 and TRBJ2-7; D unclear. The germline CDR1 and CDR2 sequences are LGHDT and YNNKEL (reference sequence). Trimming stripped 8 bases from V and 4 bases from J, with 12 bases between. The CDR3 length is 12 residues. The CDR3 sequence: CASGQDSYEQYV. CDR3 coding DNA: TGTGCCAGCGGTCAGGATTCATACGAGCAGTACGTC.

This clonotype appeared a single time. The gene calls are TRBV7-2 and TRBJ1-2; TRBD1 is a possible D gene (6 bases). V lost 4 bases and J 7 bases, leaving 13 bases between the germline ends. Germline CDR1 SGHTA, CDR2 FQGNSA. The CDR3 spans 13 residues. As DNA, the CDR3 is TGTGCCAGCAGCTCGGACAGTTTGGGTGGCTACACCTTC. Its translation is CASSSDSLGGYTF. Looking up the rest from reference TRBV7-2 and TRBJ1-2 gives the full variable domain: GAGVSQSPSNKVTEKGKDVELRCDPISGHTALYWYRQSLGQGLEFLIYFQGNSAPDKSGLPSDRFSAERTGGSVSTLTIQRTQQEDSAVYLCASSSDSLGGYTFGSGTRLTVV.

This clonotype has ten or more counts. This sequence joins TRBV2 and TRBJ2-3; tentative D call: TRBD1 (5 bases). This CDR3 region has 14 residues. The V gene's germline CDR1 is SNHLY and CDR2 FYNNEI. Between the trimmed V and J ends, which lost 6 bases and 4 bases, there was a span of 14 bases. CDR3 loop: CASSGRQGSDTQYF. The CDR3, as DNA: TGTGCCAGCAGCGGACGGCAGGGCTCAGATACGCAGTATTTT. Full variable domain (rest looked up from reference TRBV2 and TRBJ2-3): EPEVTQTPSHQVTQMGQEVILRCVPISNHLYFYWYRQILGQKVEFLVSFYNNEISEKSEIFDDQFSVERPDGSNFTLKIRSTKLEDSAMYFCASSGRQGSDTQYFGPGTRLTVL.

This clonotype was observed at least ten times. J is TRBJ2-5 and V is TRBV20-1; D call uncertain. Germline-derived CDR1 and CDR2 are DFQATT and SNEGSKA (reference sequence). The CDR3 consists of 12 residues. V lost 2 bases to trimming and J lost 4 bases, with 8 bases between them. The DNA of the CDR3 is TGCAGTGCTAGAAGGCCCGGAGAGACCCAGTACTTC. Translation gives CSARRPGETQYF.

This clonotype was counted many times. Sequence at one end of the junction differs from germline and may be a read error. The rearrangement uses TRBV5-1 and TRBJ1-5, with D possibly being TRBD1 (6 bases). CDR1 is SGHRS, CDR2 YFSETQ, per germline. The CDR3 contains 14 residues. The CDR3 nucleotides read TGTGCCAGCAGCTTAGAGGGGGGAAATCAGCCCCAGCATTTT. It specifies CASSLEGGNQPQHF.

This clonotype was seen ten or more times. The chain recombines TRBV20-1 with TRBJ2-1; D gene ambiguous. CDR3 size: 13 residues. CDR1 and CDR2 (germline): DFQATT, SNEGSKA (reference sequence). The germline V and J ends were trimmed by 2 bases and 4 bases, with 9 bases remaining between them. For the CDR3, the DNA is TGCAGTGCTAGACCTCCTCCTTACAATGAGCAGTTCTTC. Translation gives CSARPPPYNEQFF.

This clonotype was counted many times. The CDR3 here is CSAQPSGNQPQHF. The CDR3 DNA is TGCAGTGCACAACCGAGCGGCAATCAGCCCCAGCATTTT. The J gene is TRBJ1-5, the V gene TRBV20-1, with D unclear. Trimming left V 6 bases short and J 2 bases short, with 11 bases between. Germline V gene data show CDR1 as DFQATT and CDR2 as SNEGSKA (reference sequence). The CDR3 sequence is 13 residues long.

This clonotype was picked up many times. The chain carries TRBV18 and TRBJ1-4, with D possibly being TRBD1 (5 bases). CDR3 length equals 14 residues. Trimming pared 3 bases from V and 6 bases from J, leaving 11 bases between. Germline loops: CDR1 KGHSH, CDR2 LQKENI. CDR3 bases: TGTGCCAGCTCACCCAGACAGAGGGATGAAAAACTGTTTTTT. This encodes CASSPRQRDEKLFF.

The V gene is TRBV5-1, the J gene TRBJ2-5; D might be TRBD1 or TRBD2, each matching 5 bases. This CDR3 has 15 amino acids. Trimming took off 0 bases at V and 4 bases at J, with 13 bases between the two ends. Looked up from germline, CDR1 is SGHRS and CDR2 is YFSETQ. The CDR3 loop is CASSLGSGTGETQYF. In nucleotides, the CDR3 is TGCGCCAGCAGCTTGGGATCAGGGACGGGAGAGACCCAGTACTTC.

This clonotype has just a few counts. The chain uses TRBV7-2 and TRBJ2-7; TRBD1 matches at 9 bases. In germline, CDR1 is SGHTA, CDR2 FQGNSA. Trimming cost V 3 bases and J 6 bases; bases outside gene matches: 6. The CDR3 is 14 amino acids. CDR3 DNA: TGTGCCAGCAGCTTCACAGGGGGCATAGTCGAGCAGTACTTC. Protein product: CASSFTGGIVEQYF. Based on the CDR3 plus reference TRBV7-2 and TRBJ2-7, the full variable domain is GAGVSQSPSNKVTEKGKDVELRCDPISGHTALYWYRQSLGQGLEFLIYFQGNSAPDKSGLPSDRFSAERTGGSVSTLTIQRTQQEDSAVYLCASSFTGGIVEQYFGPGTRLTVT.

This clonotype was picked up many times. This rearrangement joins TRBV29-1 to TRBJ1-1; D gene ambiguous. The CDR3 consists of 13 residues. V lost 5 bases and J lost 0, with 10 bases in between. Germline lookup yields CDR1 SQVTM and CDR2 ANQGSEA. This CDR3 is CSVSPGLNTEAFF. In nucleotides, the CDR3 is TGCAGCGTTAGTCCCGGCCTGAACACTGAAGCTTTCTTT.

This CDR3 is CASRKTGYYNEQFF. CDR3 coding DNA: TGTGCCTCTCGTAAGACAGGGTACTACAATGAGCAGTTCTTC. The V gene is TRBV28, the J gene TRBJ2-1; TRBD1 agrees at 7 bases. CDR3 length: 14 residues. Trimming took 11 bases from V and 3 from J; bases not matched to a gene: 10. Germline CDR1 reads MDHEN; CDR2 reads SYDVKM.

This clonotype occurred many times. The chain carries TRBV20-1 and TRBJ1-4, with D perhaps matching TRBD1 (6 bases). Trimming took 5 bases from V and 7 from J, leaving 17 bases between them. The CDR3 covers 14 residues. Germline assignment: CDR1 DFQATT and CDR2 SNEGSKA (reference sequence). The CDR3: CSAWGSGVGEKLFF. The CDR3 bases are TGCAGTGCTTGGGGGTCAGGGGTCGGTGAAAAACTGTTTTTT.

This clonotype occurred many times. The CDR3 loop is CAWSFRRTGSAPDTQYF. CDR3 in DNA: TGTGCCTGGAGTTTCAGAAGGACAGGGTCGGCACCAGATACGCAGTATTTT. The chain is built from TRBV30 and TRBJ2-3, with 8 bases lining up with TRBD1. In germline, CDR1 is GTSNPN, CDR2 SVGIG (reference sequence). The CDR3 is made up of 17 amino acids. V shed 2 bases and J 4 bases; nucleotides not matched to a gene: 14.

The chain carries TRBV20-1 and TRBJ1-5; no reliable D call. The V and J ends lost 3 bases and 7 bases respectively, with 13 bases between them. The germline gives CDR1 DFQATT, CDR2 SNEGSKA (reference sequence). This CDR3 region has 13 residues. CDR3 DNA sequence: TGCAGTGCTAGGGGCAGCGGGGAGCAGCCCCAGCATTTT. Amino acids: CSARGSGEQPQHF.

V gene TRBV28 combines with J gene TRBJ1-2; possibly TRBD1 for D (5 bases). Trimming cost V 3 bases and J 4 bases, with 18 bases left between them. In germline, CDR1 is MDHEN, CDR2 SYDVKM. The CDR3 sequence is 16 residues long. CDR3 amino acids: CASSFIRQTHIYGYTF. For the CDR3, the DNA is TGTGCCAGCAGTTTCATTCGACAGACTCATATCTATGGCTACACCTTC.

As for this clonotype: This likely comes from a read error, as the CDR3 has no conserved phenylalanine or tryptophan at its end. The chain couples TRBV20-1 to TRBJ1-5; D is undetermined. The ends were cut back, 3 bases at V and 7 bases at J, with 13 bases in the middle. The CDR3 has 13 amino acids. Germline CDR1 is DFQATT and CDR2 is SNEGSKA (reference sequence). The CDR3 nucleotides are TGCAGTGCTAGTCTCGGTGGGGAACAGCCCCAGCATTTG. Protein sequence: CSASLGGEQPQHL.

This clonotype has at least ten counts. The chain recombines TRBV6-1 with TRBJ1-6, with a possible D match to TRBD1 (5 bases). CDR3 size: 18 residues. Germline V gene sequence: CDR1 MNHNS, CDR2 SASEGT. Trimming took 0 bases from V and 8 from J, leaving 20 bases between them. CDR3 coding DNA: TGTGCCAGCAGTGAAGCAGTGTGGGCACCGGTAGGGGATTCACCCCTCCACTTT. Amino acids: CASSEAVWAPVGDSPLHF.

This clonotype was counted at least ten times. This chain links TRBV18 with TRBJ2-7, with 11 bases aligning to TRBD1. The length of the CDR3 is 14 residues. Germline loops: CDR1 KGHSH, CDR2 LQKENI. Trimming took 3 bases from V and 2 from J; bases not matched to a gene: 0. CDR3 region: CASSPGQGAYEQYV. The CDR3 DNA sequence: TGTGCCAGCTCACCGGGACAGGGGGCCTACGAGCAGTACGTC.

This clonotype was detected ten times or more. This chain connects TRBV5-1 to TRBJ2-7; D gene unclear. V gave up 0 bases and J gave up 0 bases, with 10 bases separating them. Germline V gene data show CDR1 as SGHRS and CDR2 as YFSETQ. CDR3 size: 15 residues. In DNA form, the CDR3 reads TGCGCCAGCAGCTTGGAACGCCACCCCTCCTACGAGCAGTACTTC. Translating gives CASSLERHPSYEQYF.

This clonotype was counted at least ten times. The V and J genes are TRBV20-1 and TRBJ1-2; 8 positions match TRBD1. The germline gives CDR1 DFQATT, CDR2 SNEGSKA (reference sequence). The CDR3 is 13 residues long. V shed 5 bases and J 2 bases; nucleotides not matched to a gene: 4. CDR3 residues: CSALTGGNYGYTF. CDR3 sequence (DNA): TGCAGTGCTTTAACAGGGGGGAACTATGGCTACACCTTC.

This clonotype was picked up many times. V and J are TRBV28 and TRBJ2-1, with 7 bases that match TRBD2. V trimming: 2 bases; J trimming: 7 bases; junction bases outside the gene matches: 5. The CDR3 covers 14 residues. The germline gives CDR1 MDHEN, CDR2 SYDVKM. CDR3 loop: CASSLAGVGNEQFF. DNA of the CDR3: TGTGCCAGCAGTTTAGCGGGAGTTGGGAATGAGCAGTTCTTC.

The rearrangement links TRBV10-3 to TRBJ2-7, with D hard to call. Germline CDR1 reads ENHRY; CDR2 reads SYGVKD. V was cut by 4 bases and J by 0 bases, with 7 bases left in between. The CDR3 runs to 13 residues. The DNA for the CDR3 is TGTGCCATCAGTGCCCGCAGCTCCTACGAGCAGTACTTC. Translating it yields CAISARSSYEQYF.

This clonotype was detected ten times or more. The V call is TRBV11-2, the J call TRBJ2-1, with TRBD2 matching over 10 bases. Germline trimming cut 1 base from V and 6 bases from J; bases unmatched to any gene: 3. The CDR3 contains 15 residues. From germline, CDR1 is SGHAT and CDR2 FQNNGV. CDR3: CASSLVSSGSNEQFF. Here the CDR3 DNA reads TGTGCCAGCAGCTTAGTCTCTAGCGGGAGCAATGAGCAGTTCTTC.